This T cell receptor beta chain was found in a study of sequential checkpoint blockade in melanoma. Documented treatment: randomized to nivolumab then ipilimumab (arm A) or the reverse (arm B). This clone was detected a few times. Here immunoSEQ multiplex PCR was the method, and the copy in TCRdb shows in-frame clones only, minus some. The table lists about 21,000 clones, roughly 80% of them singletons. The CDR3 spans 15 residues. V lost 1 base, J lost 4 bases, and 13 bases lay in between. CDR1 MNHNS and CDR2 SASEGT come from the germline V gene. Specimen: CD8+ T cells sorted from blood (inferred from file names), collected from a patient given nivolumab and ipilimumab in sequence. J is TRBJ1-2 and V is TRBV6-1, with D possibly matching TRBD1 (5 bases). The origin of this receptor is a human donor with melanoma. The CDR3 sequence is CASSEVAGPIYGYTF. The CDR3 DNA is TGTGCCAGCAGTGAAGTCGCAGGGCCCATCTATGGCTACACCTTC.